This T cell receptor (beta chain) was profiled in a study of Graves' ophthalmopathy and Graves' hyperthyroidism. This clonotype was observed many times. Using RNA transcripts, the TCR beta CDR3 regions were amplified. Investigators did first-round RT-PCR with HTBI primers, then second-round multiplex PCR. TCRdb independently ran MiXCR on the multiplex PCR reads; one entry per CDR3 protein. This table has 300,000 to 450,000 distinct CDR3 sequences, approximately 18% appearing once. Other autoimmune disease, uncontrolled infection, pregnancy and lactation led to exclusion. The TCR sequence derives from an adult woman with stable Graves' hyperthyroidism. Sequenced sample: peripheral blood.

The CDR3 DNA reads as TGTGCCAGCAGTTTACGGGACCTTAGGAAAGCTTTCTTT. It codes for CASSLRDLRKAFF. This sequence joins TRBV12-3 or TRBV12-4 and TRBJ1-1; possibly TRBD1 for D (5 bases). The CDR3 runs to 13 residues. The ends were cut back, 2 bases at V and 9 bases at J, with 13 bases in the middle.